A selection of T cell receptor beta chains follows, all from one sample in a study of T cells in Graves' hyperthyroidism and ophthalmopathy. One entry per CDR3 protein results from TCRdb running MiXCR on the multiplex PCR reads. The sample contains 640,000 or so distinct CDR3 sequences, approximately 15% of which appear only once. The sequencing input was blood. These receptors came from a woman aged 40 to 50 with Graves' ophthalmopathy. Both conserved end residues are part of each CDR3. The order of the fields is J gene, D gene, V gene, clone size, CDR3 DNA, CDR3 protein. A D gene is named only where the DNA matches it firmly. Clone size is given for some rows only: seen once, a few or many times, or a class if the clone is expanded.

J gene: TRBJ1-2; D gene: TRBD1; V gene: TRBV19; clone size: few; CDR3 DNA: TGTGCCAGTACCGGACAGGGGACCTATGGCTACACCTTC; CDR3 protein: CASTGQGTYGYTF
J gene: TRBJ2-2; D gene: TRBD2; V gene: TRBV12-3/TRBV12-4; clone size: once; CDR3 DNA: TGTGCCAGCATTGACGCCGGCGGGAGAGGTACCGGGGAGCTGTTTTTT; CDR3 protein: CASIDAGGRGTGELFF
J gene: TRBJ1-2; D gene: NA; V gene: TRBV28; clone size: many; CDR3 DNA: TGTGCCAGCAGTGGGACACCCGGTAACTATGGCTACACCTTC; CDR3 protein: CASSGTPGNYGYTF
J gene: TRBJ1-5; D gene: NA; V gene: TRBV6-1; clone size: few; CDR3 DNA: TGTGCCAGCAGTAGGTCAGGGGTTTATAGCAATCAGCCCCAGCATTTT; CDR3 protein: CASSRSGVYSNQPQHF
J gene: TRBJ1-3; D gene: NA; V gene: TRBV28; clone size: NA; CDR3 DNA: TGTGCCAGCACCACAGGTTCTGGAAACACCATATATTTT; CDR3 protein: CASTTGSGNTIYF
J gene: TRBJ1-5; D gene: NA; V gene: TRBV6-1; clone size: many; CDR3 DNA: TGTGCCAGCAGTGGGAGGGTGAGTCAGCATTTT; CDR3 protein: CASSGRVSQHF
J gene: TRBJ2-7; D gene: TRBD1; V gene: TRBV5-1; clone size: many; CDR3 DNA: TGCGCCAACTTGAAGACAGGGGCGAACTACGAGCAGTACTTC; CDR3 protein: CANLKTGANYEQYF
J gene: TRBJ1-1; D gene: NA; V gene: TRBV7-2; clone size: NA; CDR3 DNA: TGTGCCAGCAGCTTATCTTCGGGCTTGAACACTGAAGCTTTCTTT; CDR3 protein: CASSLSSGLNTEAFF
J gene: TRBJ2-5; D gene: NA; V gene: TRBV13; clone size: few; CDR3 DNA: TGTGCCAGCAGCCCCCCGGAGTACCAAGAGACCCAGTACTTC; CDR3 protein: CASSPPEYQETQYF
J gene: TRBJ1-3; D gene: TRBD1; V gene: TRBV12-3/TRBV12-4; clone size: many; CDR3 DNA: TGTGCCAGCAGCCGGACAGGGGTCGGAAACACCATATATTTT; CDR3 protein: CASSRTGVGNTIYF
J gene: TRBJ2-7; D gene: TRBD2; V gene: TRBV27; clone size: many; CDR3 DNA: TGTGCCAGCAGTTTAAGTGGTACTAGCGGGAGTGTGTACTTC; CDR3 protein: CASSLSGTSGSVYF
J gene: TRBJ1-1; D gene: NA; V gene: TRBV20-1; clone size: many; CDR3 DNA: TGCAGTGCTCCGGAGAACACTGAAGCTTTCTTT; CDR3 protein: CSAPENTEAFF
J gene: TRBJ1-1; D gene: NA; V gene: TRBV6-5; clone size: many; CDR3 DNA: TGTGCCAGCAGTTACCTCCTGGGGATGAACACTGAAGCTTTCTTT; CDR3 protein: CASSYLLGMNTEAFF
J gene: TRBJ2-3; D gene: TRBD2; V gene: TRBV30; clone size: NA; CDR3 DNA: TGTGCCTGGAGCCTTGGACTAGCGGGAGCCACAGATACGCAGTATTTT; CDR3 protein: CAWSLGLAGATDTQYF
J gene: TRBJ1-1; D gene: NA; V gene: TRBV14; clone size: many; CDR3 DNA: TGTGCCAGCAGCCAAGATGGTAGGGATCCAGCTTTCTTT; CDR3 protein: CASSQDGRDPAFF
J gene: TRBJ2-7; D gene: NA; V gene: TRBV5-4; clone size: once; CDR3 DNA: TGTGCCAGCAGTCCTGGCAGGGCTTCCTACGAGCAGTACTTC; CDR3 protein: CASSPGRASYEQYF
J gene: TRBJ1-5; D gene: NA; V gene: TRBV30; clone size: NA; CDR3 DNA: TGTGCCTGGAGTGTAGGACAGCCCTATCAGCCCCAGCATTTT; CDR3 protein: CAWSVGQPYQPQHF
J gene: TRBJ1-2; D gene: NA; V gene: TRBV11-2; clone size: NA; CDR3 DNA: TGTGCCAGCAGCCTAGTGACCCCCAAGGGCTACACCTTC; CDR3 protein: CASSLVTPKGYTF
J gene: TRBJ1-1; D gene: NA; V gene: TRBV28; clone size: NA; CDR3 DNA: TGTGCCAGCATGTTTTTGGGCTTCACTGAAGCTTTCTTT; CDR3 protein: CASMFLGFTEAFF
J gene: TRBJ1-1; D gene: NA; V gene: TRBV5-1; clone size: many; CDR3 DNA: TGCGCCAGCAGCTTTCAGGGGACCACTGAAGCTTTCTTT; CDR3 protein: CASSFQGTTEAFF
J gene: TRBJ1-5; D gene: TRBD1; V gene: TRBV27; clone size: few; CDR3 DNA: TGTGCCATCAGTCTGACAGGGGGCAATCAGCCCCAGCATTTT; CDR3 protein: CAISLTGGNQPQHF
J gene: TRBJ2-7; D gene: TRBD1; V gene: TRBV6-1; clone size: NA; CDR3 DNA: TGTGCCAGCAGTAAGGACAGGGTGGAGTACGAGCAGTACTTC; CDR3 protein: CASSKDRVEYEQYF
J gene: TRBJ2-7; D gene: NA; V gene: TRBV18; clone size: few; CDR3 DNA: TGTGCCAGCTCACCACCGCCGCCCTACGAGCAGTACTTC; CDR3 protein: CASSPPPPYEQYF
J gene: TRBJ2-5; D gene: NA; V gene: TRBV30; clone size: many; CDR3 DNA: TGTGCCTGGAAGGAGGGCGTTGAGACCCAGTACTTC; CDR3 protein: CAWKEGVETQYF